This T cell receptor beta chain was documented in a study of T cell responses to AZD1222 COVID-19 vaccine. Overall study results and limits: Clonal diversity may have been underestimated in mostly white British donors. Seropositivity was recorded at baseline in only a handful of AZD1222 recipients. The span of vaccine-associated CD4 TCRs extended across spike, with dominance at 160-218 and 743-854.

Analyses pooled second doses at about 4 or about 12 weeks. Profiled with immunoSEQ multiplex PCR; TCRdb holds only in-frame clones, not every one. The sample consists of approximately 120,000 clones, about 89% of them appearing once. For this clone: Its specificity is not known.

Sequences were derived from peripheral blood, sampled 28 days after the second AZD1222 dose. The TCR comes from an adult who received the AZD1222 COVID-19 vaccine.

CDR3 in DNA: TGTGCCAGCAGCCAGTTGGGCCACGACTTGTACTTC. Amino acid sequence: CASSQLGHDLYF. The gene calls are TRBV14 and TRBJ2-5; D is uncertain. The germline V gene has CDR1 SGHDN and CDR2 FVKESK. This CDR3 has 12 amino acids. V was shortened by 3 bases and J by 13 bases, with 15 bases between the two germline ends.